This paragraph reports one TCR beta chain. Its specificity is unknown. Germline and junction disagree at one end, which may indicate a read error. This specimen belongs to a study of T cell repertoires and leukemia-associated antigens. Regarding the study as a whole: The four groups had similar numbers of Vbeta, Jbeta genes and CDR3s.

Each CDR3 protein is one row after TCRdb ran MiXCR on the 5' RACE reads. The table lists 9,000 to 15,000 distinct CDR3 sequences, roughly 41% of them singletons. The receptor was isolated from a female donor in good health. The sample comprised CD3+ T cells sorted from blood and cultured.

As DNA, the CDR3 is TGTGCCAGCAGCTCCTCCGGGGCAGGGCCGAACACTGAAGCCTCCTTT. It codes for CASSSSGAGPNTEASF. The chain employs TRBV11-2 and TRBJ1-1; a possible D gene is TRBD1 (5 bases). The CDR3 runs 16 residues. Germline V gene sequence: CDR1 SGHAT, CDR2 FQNNGV.